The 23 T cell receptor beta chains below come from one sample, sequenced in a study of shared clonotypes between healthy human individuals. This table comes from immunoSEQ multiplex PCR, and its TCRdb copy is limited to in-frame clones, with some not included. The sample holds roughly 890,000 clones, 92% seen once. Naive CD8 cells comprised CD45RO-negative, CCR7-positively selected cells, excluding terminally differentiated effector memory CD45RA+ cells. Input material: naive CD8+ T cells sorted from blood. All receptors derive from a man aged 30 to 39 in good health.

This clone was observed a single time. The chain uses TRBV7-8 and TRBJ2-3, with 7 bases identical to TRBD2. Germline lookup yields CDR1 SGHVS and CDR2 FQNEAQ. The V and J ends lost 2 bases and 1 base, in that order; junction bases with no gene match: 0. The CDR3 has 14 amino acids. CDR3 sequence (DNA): TGTGCCAGCAGCTTACTAGCGGGCACAGATACGCAGTATTTT. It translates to CASSLLAGTDTQYF.

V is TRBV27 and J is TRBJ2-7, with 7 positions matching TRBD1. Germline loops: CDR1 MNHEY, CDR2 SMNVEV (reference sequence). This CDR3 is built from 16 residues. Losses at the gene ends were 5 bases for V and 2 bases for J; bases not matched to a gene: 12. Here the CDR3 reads CASSPRQGKFAYEQYF. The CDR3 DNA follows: TGTGCCAGCAGTCCCCGACAGGGAAAGTTCGCCTACGAGCAGTACTTC.

CDR3 coding DNA: TGTGCCAGCAGCCCAACCGGGACTAGCGGGGACAATGAGCAGTTCTTC. Translated: CASSPTGTSGDNEQFF. This sequence joins TRBV7-7 and TRBJ2-1; 13 bases map to TRBD2. Unmatched junction bases numbered 6, after V lost 5 bases and J lost 5 bases. Germline CDR1 reads SSHAT; CDR2 reads FNYEAQ (reference sequence). CDR3 size: 16 residues.

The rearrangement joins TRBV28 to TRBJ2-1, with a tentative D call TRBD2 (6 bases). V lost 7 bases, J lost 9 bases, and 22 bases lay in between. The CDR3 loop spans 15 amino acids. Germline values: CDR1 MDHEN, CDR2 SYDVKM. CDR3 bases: TGTGCCAGCACCTTTTCTATGACTAGTGGAAGTGAGCAGTTCTTC. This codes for CASTFSMTSGSEQFF.

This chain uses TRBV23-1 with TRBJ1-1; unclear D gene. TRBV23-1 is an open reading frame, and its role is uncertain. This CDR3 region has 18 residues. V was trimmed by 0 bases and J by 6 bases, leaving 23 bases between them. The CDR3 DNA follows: TGCGCCAGCAGTCAATCGAGACTACCCGTTGGAGAATGCGCTGAAGCTTTCTTT. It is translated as CASSQSRLPVGECAEAFF.

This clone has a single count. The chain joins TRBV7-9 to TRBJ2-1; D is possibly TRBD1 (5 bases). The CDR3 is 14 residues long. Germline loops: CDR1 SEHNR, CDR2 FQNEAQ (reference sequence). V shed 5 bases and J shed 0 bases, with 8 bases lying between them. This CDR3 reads CASSPTVSYNEQFF. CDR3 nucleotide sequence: TGTGCCAGCAGCCCGACAGTCTCCTACAATGAGCAGTTCTTC.

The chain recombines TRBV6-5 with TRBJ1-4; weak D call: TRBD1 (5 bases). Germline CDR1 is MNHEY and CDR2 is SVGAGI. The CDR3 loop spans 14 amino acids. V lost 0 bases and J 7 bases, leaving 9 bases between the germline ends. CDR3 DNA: TGTGCCAGCAGTTACTCGGCAGGGTTTGAAAAACTGTTTTTT. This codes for CASSYSAGFEKLFF.

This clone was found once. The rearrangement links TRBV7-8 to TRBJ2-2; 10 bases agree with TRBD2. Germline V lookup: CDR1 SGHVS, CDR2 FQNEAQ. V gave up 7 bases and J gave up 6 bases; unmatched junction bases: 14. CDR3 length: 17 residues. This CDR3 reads CASTWPREREGPGELFF. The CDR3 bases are TGTGCCAGCACCTGGCCGAGGGAGCGGGAGGGCCCCGGGGAGCTGTTTTTT.

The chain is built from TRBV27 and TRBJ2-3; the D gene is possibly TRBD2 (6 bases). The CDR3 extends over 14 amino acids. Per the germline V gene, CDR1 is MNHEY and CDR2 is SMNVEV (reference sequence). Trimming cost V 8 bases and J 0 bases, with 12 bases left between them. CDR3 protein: CASAYGTSTDTQYF. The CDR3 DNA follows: TGTGCCAGCGCGTATGGGACTAGCACAGATACGCAGTATTTT.

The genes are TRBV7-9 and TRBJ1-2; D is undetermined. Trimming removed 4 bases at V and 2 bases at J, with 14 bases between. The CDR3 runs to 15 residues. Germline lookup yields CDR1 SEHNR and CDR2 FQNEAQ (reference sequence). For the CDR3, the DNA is TGTGCCAGCAGCTCCTCCGGGCAGCCCAACTATGGCTACACCTTC. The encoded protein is CASSSSGQPNYGYTF.

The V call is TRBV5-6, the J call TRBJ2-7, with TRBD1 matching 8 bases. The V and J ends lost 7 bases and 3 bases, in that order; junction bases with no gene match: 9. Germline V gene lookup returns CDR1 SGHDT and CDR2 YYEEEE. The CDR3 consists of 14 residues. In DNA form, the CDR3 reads TGTGCCAGCTCAACAGGGGGGAACTTCTACGAGCAGTACTTC. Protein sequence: CASSTGGNFYEQYF.

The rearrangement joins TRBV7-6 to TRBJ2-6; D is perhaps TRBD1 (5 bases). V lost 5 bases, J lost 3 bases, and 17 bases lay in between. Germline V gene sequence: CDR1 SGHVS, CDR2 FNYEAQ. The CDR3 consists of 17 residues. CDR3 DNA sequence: TGTGCCAGCAGCCCGACAGTTCTTGGGGATGGGGCCAACGTCCTGACTTTC. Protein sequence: CASSPTVLGDGANVLTF.

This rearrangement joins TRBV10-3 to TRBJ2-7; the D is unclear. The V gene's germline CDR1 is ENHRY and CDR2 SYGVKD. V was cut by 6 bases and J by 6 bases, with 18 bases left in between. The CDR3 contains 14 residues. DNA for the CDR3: TGTGCCATCAGAGCATTAGGGTATTTGGGCGAGCAGTACTTC. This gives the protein CAIRALGYLGEQYF.

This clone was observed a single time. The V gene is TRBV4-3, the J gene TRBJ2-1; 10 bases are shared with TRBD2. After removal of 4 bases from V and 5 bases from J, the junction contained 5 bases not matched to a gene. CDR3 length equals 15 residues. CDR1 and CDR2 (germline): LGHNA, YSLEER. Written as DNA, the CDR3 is TGCGCCAGCAGCCCCCGGACTAGCGGTAACAATGAGCAGTTCTTC. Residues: CASSPRTSGNNEQFF.

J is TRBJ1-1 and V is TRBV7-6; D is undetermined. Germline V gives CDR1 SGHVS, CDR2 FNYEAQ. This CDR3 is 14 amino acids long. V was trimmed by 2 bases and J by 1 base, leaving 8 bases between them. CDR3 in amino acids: CASSLNDGNTEAFF. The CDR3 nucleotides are TGTGCCAGCAGCTTAAATGACGGGAACACTGAAGCTTTCTTT.

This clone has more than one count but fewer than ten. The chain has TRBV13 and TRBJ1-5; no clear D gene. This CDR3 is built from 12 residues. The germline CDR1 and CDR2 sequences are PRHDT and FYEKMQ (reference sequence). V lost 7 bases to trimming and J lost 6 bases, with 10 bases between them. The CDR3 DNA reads TGTGCCAGCACCGCTTCGGGTCAGCCCCAGCATTTT. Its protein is CASTASGQPQHF.

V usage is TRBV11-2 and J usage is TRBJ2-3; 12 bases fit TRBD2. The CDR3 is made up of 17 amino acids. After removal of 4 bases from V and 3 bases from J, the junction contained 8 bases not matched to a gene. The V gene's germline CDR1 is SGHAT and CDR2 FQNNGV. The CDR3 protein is CASSSETSGSLTDTQYF. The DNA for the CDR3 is TGTGCCAGCAGCTCAGAGACTAGCGGGAGTCTGACAGATACGCAGTATTTT.

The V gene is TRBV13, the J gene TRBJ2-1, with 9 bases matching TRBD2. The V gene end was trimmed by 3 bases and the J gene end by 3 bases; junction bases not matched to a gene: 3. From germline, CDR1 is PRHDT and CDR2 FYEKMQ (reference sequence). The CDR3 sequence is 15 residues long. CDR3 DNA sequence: TGTGCCAGCAGCTTGAGAGCGGGAGGCTACAATGAGCAGTTCTTC. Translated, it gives CASSLRAGGYNEQFF.

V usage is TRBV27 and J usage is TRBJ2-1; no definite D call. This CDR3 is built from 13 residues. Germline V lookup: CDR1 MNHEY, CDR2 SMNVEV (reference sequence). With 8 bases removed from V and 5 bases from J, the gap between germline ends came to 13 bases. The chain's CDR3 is CASLALGNNEQFF. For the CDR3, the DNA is TGTGCCAGCCTCGCGCTGGGCAACAATGAGCAGTTCTTC.

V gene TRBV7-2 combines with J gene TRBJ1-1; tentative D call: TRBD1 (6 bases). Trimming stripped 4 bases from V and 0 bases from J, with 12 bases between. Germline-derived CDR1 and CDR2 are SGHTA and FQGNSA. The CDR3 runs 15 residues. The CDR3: CASSYKDRLNTEAFF. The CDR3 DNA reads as TGTGCCAGCAGCTACAAGGACAGATTGAACACTGAAGCTTTCTTT.

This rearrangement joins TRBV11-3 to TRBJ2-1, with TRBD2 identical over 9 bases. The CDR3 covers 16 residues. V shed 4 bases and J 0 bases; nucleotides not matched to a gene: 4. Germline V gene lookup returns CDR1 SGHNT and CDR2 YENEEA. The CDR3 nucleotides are TGTGCCAGCAGCTCCTATAGCGGGAGCTCCTACAATGAGCAGTTCTTC. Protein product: CASSSYSGSSYNEQFF.

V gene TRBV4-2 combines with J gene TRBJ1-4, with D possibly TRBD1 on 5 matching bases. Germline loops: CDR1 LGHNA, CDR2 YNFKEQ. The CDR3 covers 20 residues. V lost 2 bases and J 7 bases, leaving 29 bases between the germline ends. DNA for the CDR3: TGTGCCAGCAGCCAATACCTTGTGTGGTTAAAAGGGGAGGACGGTGAAAAACTGTTTTTT. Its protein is CASSQYLVWLKGEDGEKLFF.

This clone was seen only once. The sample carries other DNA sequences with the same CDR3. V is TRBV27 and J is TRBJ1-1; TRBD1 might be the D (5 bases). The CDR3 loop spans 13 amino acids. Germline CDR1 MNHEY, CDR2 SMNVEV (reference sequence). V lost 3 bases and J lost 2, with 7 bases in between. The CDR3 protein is CASSLGLNTEAFF. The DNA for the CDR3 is TGTGCCAGCAGTTTGGGACTAAACACTGAAGCTTTCTTT.